One sample yielded the 30 T cell receptor beta chains listed below, sequenced in a study of blood T cell repertoires in COVID-19. Profiled with immunoSEQ multiplex PCR; TCRdb holds only in-frame clones, not every one. The sample includes about 83,000 clones, 90% of them seen just once. Sequencing was carried out using peripheral blood. The receptor set was obtained from a woman of 80 years or more with active or convalescent COVID-19.

This chain connects TRBV2 to TRBJ1-6; D ambiguous. Germline V gives CDR1 SNHLY, CDR2 FYNNEI. The CDR3 sequence is 12 residues long. With 8 bases removed from V and 6 bases from J, the gap between germline ends came to 8 bases. CDR3 sequence: CASGGSNSPLHF. As DNA, the CDR3 is TGTGCCAGCGGCGGGAGTAATTCACCCCTCCACTTT.

This chain connects TRBV7-9 to TRBJ1-1; 7 nucleotides match TRBD1. Germline assignment: CDR1 SEHNR and CDR2 FQNEAQ (reference sequence). The CDR3 covers 13 residues. V lost 5 bases and J lost 4; bases outside the gene matches: 4. The CDR3 region has the DNA TGTGCCAGCAGCATGACAGGGCTCACTGAAGCTTTCTTT. Encoded protein: CASSMTGLTEAFF.

CDR3 nucleotides: TGTGCCAGCAGCTTGGGGGCAACGAACACCGGGGAGCTGTTTTTT. It specifies CASSLGATNTGELFF. The chain uses TRBV5-4 and TRBJ2-2, with D unclear. With 0 bases removed from V and 0 bases from J, the gap between germline ends came to 6 bases. The CDR3 length is 15 residues. Per the germline V gene, CDR1 is SGHNT and CDR2 is YYREEE (reference sequence).

The chain uses TRBV27 and TRBJ1-2; 10 bases are shared with TRBD1. Trimming at V came to 0 bases and at J to 7 bases, leaving 8 bases not matched to a gene. Looked up from germline, CDR1 is MNHEY and CDR2 is SMNVEV (reference sequence). This CDR3 has 16 residues. The CDR3 is CASSLSPRQGAPGYTF. The CDR3 DNA sequence: TGTGCCAGCAGTTTATCGCCTCGACAGGGGGCGCCTGGCTACACCTTC.

This clone showed up just once. The chain uses TRBV6-6 and TRBJ2-3; the match to TRBD2 covers 8 bases. The CDR3 has 16 amino acids. Germline CDR1 and CDR2: MNHNY and SVGAGI (reference sequence). V shed 6 bases and J 1 base; nucleotides not matched to a gene: 9. CDR3: CASSERGGGGTDTQYF. The CDR3 bases are TGTGCCAGCAGCGAACGGGGGGGCGGTGGCACAGATACGCAGTATTTT.

The chain employs TRBV9 and TRBJ2-7, with TRBD2 matching 13 bases. V trimming: 0 bases; J trimming: 2 bases; junction bases outside the gene matches: 5. Germline V CDR1 and CDR2: SGDLS, YYNGEE. This CDR3 spans 17 amino acids. CDR3 residues: CASSVGLAGGLPYEQYF. Written as DNA, the CDR3 is TGTGCCAGCAGCGTAGGACTAGCGGGGGGTCTCCCCTACGAGCAGTACTTC.

The rearrangement uses TRBV5-1 and TRBJ1-2, with 8 nucleotides matching TRBD1. The V gene's germline CDR1 is SGHRS and CDR2 YFSETQ. V trimming: 0 bases; J trimming: 7 bases; junction bases outside the gene matches: 11. This CDR3 is 16 amino acids long. This chain's CDR3 is CASSLGFRTGSIGYTF. DNA of the CDR3: TGCGCCAGCAGCTTGGGATTCAGGACAGGGTCAATTGGCTACACCTTC.

This clone was counted a single time. The V gene is TRBV4-3, the J gene TRBJ1-2; perhaps TRBD1 as D (6 bases). Looked up from germline, CDR1 is LGHNA and CDR2 is YSLEER. V lost 1 base, J lost 3 bases, and 9 bases lay in between. The CDR3 sequence is 14 residues long. The CDR3 DNA reads as TGCGCCAGCAGCCAAGCACAGGGATACTATGGCTACACCTTC. This sequence encodes CASSQAQGYYGYTF.

The gene calls are TRBV2 and TRBJ1-5; 12 positions agree with TRBD1. Germline V CDR1 and CDR2: SNHLY, FYNNEI. V lost 6 bases and J lost 6; bases outside the gene matches: 6. This CDR3 is built from 15 residues. The CDR3 loop reads CASSGDRGRGQPQHF. Here the CDR3 DNA reads TGTGCCAGCAGCGGGGACAGGGGGCGAGGTCAGCCCCAGCATTTT.

The chain recombines TRBV3-1 (or the pseudogene TRBV3-2) with TRBJ1-3; D remains unclear. The germline V and J ends were trimmed by 1 base and 0 bases, with 7 bases remaining between them. The CDR3 is 15 amino acids. In germline, CDR1 is LGHDT, CDR2 YNNKEL (reference sequence). The CDR3 region has the DNA TGTGCCAGCAGCCAAGGATCCGGCTCTGGAAACACCATATATTTT. Amino acids: CASSQGSGSGNTIYF.

This chain connects TRBV11-2 to TRBJ1-1, with D perhaps matching TRBD1 (5 bases). CDR1 is SGHAT and CDR2 is FQNNGV in the germline V gene. The CDR3 sequence is 13 residues long. The V gene lost 1 base and the J gene lost 8 bases, with 11 bases spanning the gap. The CDR3: CASSLVGGSEAFF. The CDR3 DNA follows: TGTGCCAGCAGCTTAGTGGGGGGTTCGGAAGCTTTCTTT.

The chain combines TRBV20-1 with TRBJ1-2; D not certain. Germline assignment: CDR1 DFQATT and CDR2 SNEGSKA (reference sequence). The CDR3 sequence is 11 residues long. V dropped 3 bases and J dropped 8 bases, with 10 bases sitting between them. In DNA form, the CDR3 reads TGCAGTGCTAGTGGCGAGCTGGGCTACACCTTC. Translation: CSASGELGYTF.

The chain is built from TRBV7-6 and TRBJ2-7; 8 nucleotides align to TRBD1. The germline gives CDR1 SGHVS, CDR2 FNYEAQ. The CDR3 extends over 15 amino acids. V lost 3 bases, J lost 2 bases, and 6 bases stayed unmatched. CDR3 DNA: TGTGCCAGCAGCTTTCGCGGCAGGGGGCCCTACGAGCAGTACTTC. Translation gives CASSFRGRGPYEQYF.

The gene calls are TRBV18 and TRBJ1-1; weak D call: TRBD1 (6 bases). Between the trimmed V and J ends, which lost 3 bases and 1 base, there was a span of 12 bases. The CDR3 consists of 15 residues. CDR1 is KGHSH and CDR2 is LQKENI in the germline V gene. CDR3 residues: CASSPFEGENTEAFF. Written as DNA, the CDR3 is TGTGCCAGCTCACCCTTTGAGGGGGAGAACACTGAAGCTTTCTTT. Variable domain in full (rest from reference TRBV18 and TRBJ1-1): NAGVMQNPRHLVRRRGQEARLRCSPMKGHSHVYWYRQLPEEGLKFMVYLQKENIIDESGMPKERFSAEFPKEGPSILRIQQVVRGDSAAYFCASSPFEGENTEAFFGQGTRLTVV.

The chain has TRBV11-3 and TRBJ1-4; 7 bases are a match to TRBD1. In germline, CDR1 is SGHNT, CDR2 YENEEA. This CDR3 contains 20 residues. Unmatched junction bases numbered 23, after V lost 5 bases and J lost 5 bases. The CDR3 loop reads CASSTREPFLRGQKNEKLFF. The DNA of the CDR3 is TGTGCCAGCAGCACGCGAGAACCTTTTCTAAGGGGACAGAAAAATGAAAAACTGTTTTTT.

V and J are TRBV7-9 and TRBJ2-5; 10 bases line up with TRBD1. V lost 2 bases, J lost 5 bases, and 11 bases stayed unmatched. From germline, CDR1 is SEHNR and CDR2 FQNEAQ (reference sequence). There are 17 residues in the CDR3. CDR3 sequence reads: CASSLRTGDRGSETQYF. The CDR3 bases are TGTGCCAGCAGCTTACGTACCGGGGACAGGGGTTCGGAGACCCAGTACTTC.

The sample holds a few counts of this clone. The chain uses TRBV6-2 or TRBV6-3 and TRBJ2-1, with 7 bases identical to TRBD1. V gave up 4 bases and J gave up 1 base; unmatched junction bases: 7. Germline V gene data show CDR1 as MNHEY and CDR2 as SVGEGT. This CDR3 comprises 16 residues. The CDR3 here is CASSFDRVLSYNEQFF. The CDR3 DNA is TGTGCCAGCAGTTTTGACAGGGTCCTATCCTACAATGAGCAGTTCTTC.

V and J are TRBV30 and TRBJ1-6; TRBD1 might be the D (5 bases). V was trimmed by 0 bases and J by 9 bases, leaving 12 bases between them. The CDR3 runs 14 residues. Germline V gene sequence: CDR1 GTSNPN, CDR2 SVGIG (reference sequence). The CDR3 sequence: CAWSVPGMGSPLHF. CDR3 nucleotides: TGTGCCTGGAGTGTACCAGGGATGGGTTCACCCCTCCACTTT.

V is TRBV7-9 and J is TRBJ1-4; unclear D gene. The CDR3 runs 15 residues. V was cut by 2 bases and J by 5 bases, with 12 bases left in between. Germline V gene data show CDR1 as SEHNR and CDR2 as FQNEAQ (reference sequence). CDR3 bases: TGTGCCAGCAGCTTAAGGTTGGCAGGCAATGAAAAACTGTTTTTT. Its translation: CASSLRLAGNEKLFF.

The genes are TRBV28 and TRBJ1-3; 10 bases are shared with TRBD1. V lost 5 bases, J lost 4 bases, and 8 bases stayed unmatched. CDR1 and CDR2 (germline): MDHEN, SYDVKM. CDR3 length: 16 residues. The CDR3 here is CASSPRTGGDGNTIYF. In DNA, the CDR3 is TGTGCCAGCAGTCCCCGGACAGGGGGGGACGGAAACACCATATATTTT.

This sequence joins TRBV9 and TRBJ1-4; D unclear. The CDR3 has 16 residues. Trimming removed 0 bases from V and 0 bases from J, with 9 bases in between. Looked up from germline, CDR1 is SGDLS and CDR2 is YYNGEE. In nucleotides, the CDR3 is TGTGCCAGCAGCGTAGGTACCGGGTCAACTAATGAAAAACTGTTTTTT. Translating it yields CASSVGTGSTNEKLFF.

The chain employs TRBV7-2 and TRBJ1-5; tentative D call: TRBD1 (5 bases). V was clipped by 3 bases and J by 7 bases, with 10 bases between them. The CDR3 runs to 13 residues. Germline loops: CDR1 SGHTA, CDR2 FQGNSA. This chain's CDR3 is CASSFQEGQPQHF. Written as DNA, the CDR3 is TGTGCCAGCAGCTTTCAGGAGGGGCAGCCCCAGCATTTT. Combining the CDR3 with reference TRBV7-2 and TRBJ1-5 gives the whole variable domain GAGVSQSPSNKVTEKGKDVELRCDPISGHTALYWYRQSLGQGLEFLIYFQGNSAPDKSGLPSDRFSAERTGGSVSTLTIQRTQQEDSAVYLCASSFQEGQPQHFGDGTRLSIL.

This chain uses TRBV27 with TRBJ2-1; TRBD2 agrees at 9 bases. Germline CDR1 reads MNHEY; CDR2 reads SMNVEV (reference sequence). V dropped 1 base and J dropped 7; count of bases not matched to a gene: 11. This CDR3 spans 17 amino acids. The CDR3 nucleotides read TGTGCCAGCAGTTTATGGTCCGGGGGCGGGGGGGTGAATGAGCAGTTCTTC. It specifies CASSLWSGGGGVNEQFF.

The chain has TRBV7-9 and TRBJ2-2; no definite D call. V lost 5 bases, J lost 1 base, and 5 bases lay in between. CDR3 length: 13 residues. CDR1 and CDR2 (germline): SEHNR, FQNEAQ (reference sequence). The CDR3 DNA follows: TGTGCCAGCAGCAAGCAGAACACCGGGGAGCTGTTTTTT. This gives the protein CASSKQNTGELFF.

The rearrangement uses TRBV25-1 and TRBJ2-3; weak D call: TRBD2 (7 bases). Germline V lookup: CDR1 MGHDK, CDR2 SYGVNS. The V end was cut by 7 bases, the J end by 0 bases, with 14 bases between. This CDR3 is built from 15 residues. The CDR3, as DNA: TGTGCCAGCACCCAGAGGGGGGGAAGCACAGATACGCAGTATTTT. Its protein is CASTQRGGSTDTQYF.

The V gene is TRBV6-5, the J gene TRBJ1-3; D is perhaps TRBD1 (5 bases). In germline, CDR1 is MNHEY, CDR2 SVGAGI. V lost 6 bases and J 0 bases, leaving 9 bases between the germline ends. There are 14 residues in the CDR3. The CDR3 DNA sequence: TGTGCCAGCAGCCGGGACTTCTCTGGAAACACCATATATTTT. It yields the protein CASSRDFSGNTIYF.

The J gene is TRBJ1-1, the V gene TRBV4-3, with 8 bases matching TRBD1. Germline CDR1 LGHNA, CDR2 YSLEER. Unmatched junction bases numbered 7, after V lost 4 bases and J lost 3 bases. The CDR3 spans 15 residues. CDR3 DNA sequence: TGCGCCAGCAGCCCCCGGACAGGGAGGGACACTGAAGCTTTCTTT. Translating it yields CASSPRTGRDTEAFF.

V gene TRBV9 combines with J gene TRBJ1-1; possible D gene TRBD1, 5 bases. Trimming cost V 1 base and J 1 base, with 8 bases left between them. This CDR3 comprises 14 residues. From germline, CDR1 is SGDLS and CDR2 YYNGEE. CDR3 amino acids: CASSVSRANTEAFF. The CDR3 nucleotides read TGTGCCAGCAGCGTATCCAGGGCGAACACTGAAGCTTTCTTT.

This clone was picked up one time. This rearrangement joins TRBV4-1 to TRBJ1-6; 7 bases match TRBD1. With 0 bases clipped from V and 7 bases from J, the junction kept 3 bases outside the gene matches. Germline values: CDR1 MGHRA, CDR2 YSYEKL. The CDR3 length is 15 residues. CDR3 nucleotides: TGCGCCAGCAGCCAAGATCCAGGGGGGAATTCACCCCTCCACTTT. Translation gives CASSQDPGGNSPLHF.

The gene calls are TRBV5-6 and TRBJ2-2, with TRBD1 identical over 8 bases. Germline lookup yields CDR1 SGHDT and CDR2 YYEEEE. The CDR3 loop spans 14 amino acids. J was trimmed by 6 bases and V by 4 bases; bases with no gene match: 5. The chain's CDR3 is CASSLRGRSGELFF. The CDR3 nucleotides are TGTGCCAGCAGCCTCAGGGGGCGATCCGGGGAGCTGTTTTTT.